This T cell receptor beta chain was identified in a study of radiotherapy plus CTLA-4 blockade in lung cancer. Study-level information: Among enrolled patients, over 15% responded and 31% achieved disease control. Study-wide results and limits: Expansion in blood of tumor-derived TCR clones was seen after radiotherapy plus ipilimumab.

In chemo-refractory metastatic non-small-cell lung cancer, patients got ipilimumab CTLA-4 blockade together with focal radiation. As regards this clone: Its antigen is as yet unknown.

CDR3 length: 14 amino acids. From germline, CDR1 is MNHEY and CDR2 SVGAGI. V gave up 5 bases and J gave up 3 bases, with 14 bases separating them. TCRdb's table, derived via immunoSEQ multiplex PCR, lists solely in-frame clones and lacks some. Of approximately 45,000 clones listed, roughly 60% are singletons. The chain links TRBV6-5 to TRBJ2-7; D is possibly TRBD2 (5 bases). Sequencing used peripheral blood, obtained from a patient treated with radiotherapy plus ipilimumab. The sequence came from a human donor with non-small cell lung cancer who had a partial response to radiotherapy plus ipilimumab. The CDR3 spells CASSRRVTSYEQYF. CDR3 nucleotide sequence: TGTGCCAGCAGTCGCCGAGTTACTAGCTACGAGCAGTACTTC.